Reported below is one T cell receptor (beta chain). No antigen is known for it. Libraries were prepared by immunoSEQ multiplex PCR; TCRdb keeps only in-frame clonotypes and omits some of them. The sample has about 28,000 clones, about 80% seen once. The CDR3 loop spans 15 amino acids. Trimming at V came to 4 bases and at J to 7 bases, leaving 9 bases not matched to a gene. Germline values: CDR1 SGHKS, CDR2 YYEKEE (reference sequence). As to time point: cycle 4 day 1 (C4D1), after six to seven weeks of nivolumab. Following autologous stem cell transplantation, relapse occurred in every patient, and exposure to brentuximab vedotin varied. This entry comes from a study of PD-1 blockade in classical Hodgkin lymphoma. General study points: Patients were excluded if nivolumab began under 1 year after ASCT (the autologous transplant).

Material: peripheral blood mononuclear cells (PBMCs), obtained before the fourth cycle of nivolumab. The TCR sequence derives from a human donor with classical Hodgkin lymphoma. The gene calls are TRBV5-5 and TRBJ2-2; 8 positions match TRBD1. The CDR3 protein is CASSPSDRVDGELFF. As DNA, the CDR3 is TGTGCCAGCAGCCCTTCGGACAGGGTCGACGGGGAGCTGTTTTTT.